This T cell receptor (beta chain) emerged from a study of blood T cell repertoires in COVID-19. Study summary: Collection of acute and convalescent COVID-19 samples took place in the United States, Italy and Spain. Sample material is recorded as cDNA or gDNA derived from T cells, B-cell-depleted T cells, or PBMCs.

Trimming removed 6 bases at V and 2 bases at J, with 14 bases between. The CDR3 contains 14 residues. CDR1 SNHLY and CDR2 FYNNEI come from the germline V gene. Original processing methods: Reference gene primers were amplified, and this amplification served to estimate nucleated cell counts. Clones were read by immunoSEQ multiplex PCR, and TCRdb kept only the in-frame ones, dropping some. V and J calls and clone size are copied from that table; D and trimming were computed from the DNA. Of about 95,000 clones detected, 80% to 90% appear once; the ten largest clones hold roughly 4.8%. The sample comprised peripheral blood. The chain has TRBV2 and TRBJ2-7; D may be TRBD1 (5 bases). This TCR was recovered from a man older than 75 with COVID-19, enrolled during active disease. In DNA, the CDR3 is TGTGCCAGCAGGTACGGACAAGTCCCCTACGAGCAGTACTTC. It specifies CASRYGQVPYEQYF.